One T cell receptor (beta chain) is described in this entry. Its antigen is still unknown. The CDR3 length is 15 residues. V trimming: 5 bases; J trimming: 7 bases; junction bases outside the gene matches: 9. In germline, CDR1 is LNHDA, CDR2 SQIVND (reference sequence). TCRdb analysed the reads with MiXCR anew, one entry per CDR3 protein. The data contain about 350,000 distinct CDR3 sequences, about a third of them singletons. This sample was included in a study of T cell repertoires in cytomegalovirus infection. For the study at large: Use of recently identified HLA-C-restricted and well-studied HLA-B-restricted CMV epitopes was part of the study. The public TCR beta signatures pointed to both CMV infection and matching HLA type.

Points from the study as a whole: Pooled public TCR beta family frequency picked out CMV carriers with the relevant HLA. Ex vivo responses were dominated by HLA-C-restricted CMV-specific TCR beta clonotypes.

The chain joins TRBV19 to TRBJ1-2; 11 bases are a match to TRBD1. The receptor comes from a human donor in good health (CMV status not recorded). Some clones in this sample may be carry-over from other donors' samples. Sequences were derived from cultured PBMCs, sampled from culture after CMV antigen stimulation. CDR3 in DNA: TGTGCCAGTAGTTTCACCGGACAGGGGGCTGGTGGCTACACCTTC. It codes for CASSFTGQGAGGYTF.